Shown below are 27 T cell receptor beta chains from a single sample sequenced in a study of cytotoxic CD8 clonotypes in ibrutinib-treated CLL. Data came from immunoSEQ multiplex PCR; TCRdb stores just in-frame clones and leaves some out. The sample lists approximately 190,000 clones, roughly 77% occurring once. This material consisted of PBMCs, taken after 12 months of ibrutinib treatment. The receptors derive from a human donor with chronic lymphocytic leukemia.

This clone has just a few counts. The chain links TRBV7-2 to TRBJ2-2, with TRBD2 identical over 8 bases. The V and J ends lost 5 bases and 7 bases, in that order; junction bases with no gene match: 9. Looked up from germline, CDR1 is SGHTA and CDR2 is FQGNSA. CDR3 size: 15 residues. The CDR3 loop is CASSPIPGGNGELFF. The CDR3 DNA reads TGTGCCAGCAGCCCAATTCCGGGAGGGAACGGGGAGCTGTTTTTT.

This chain links TRBV4-1 with TRBJ1-4; 9 nucleotides line up with TRBD1. The CDR3 is 18 amino acids. J was trimmed by 7 bases and V by 1 base; bases with no gene match: 13. Germline assignment: CDR1 MGHRA and CDR2 YSYEKL. CDR3 DNA sequence: TGCGCCAGCAGCCAAGGGGACAGGGCTTTTTATTCTGGTGAAAAACTGTTTTTT. Protein product: CASSQGDRAFYSGEKLFF.

The sample holds one count of this clone. The chain links TRBV7-2 to TRBJ2-5; maybe TRBD1 (5 bases). CDR1 and CDR2 (germline): SGHTA, FQGNSA. The V end lost 5 bases, the J end lost 0 bases, and 10 bases lay between the germline ends. This CDR3 has 14 amino acids. CDR3 protein: CASSRGADQETQYF. The DNA of the CDR3 is TGTGCCAGCAGCCGTGGGGCAGACCAAGAGACCCAGTACTTC.

This clone was detected only once. The chain carries TRBV7-2 and TRBJ1-1; the D gene is possibly TRBD1 (5 bases). V was clipped by 6 bases and J by 5 bases, with 19 bases between them. The CDR3 sequence is 15 residues long. Per the germline V gene, CDR1 is SGHTA and CDR2 is FQGNSA. DNA for the CDR3: TGTGCCAGCAGACAGTCCTTTGGGGCCAGTACTGAAGCTTTCTTT. Protein sequence: CASRQSFGASTEAFF.

The chain uses TRBV5-6 and TRBJ2-7; TRBD2 might be the D (5 bases). Germline CDR1 reads SGHDT; CDR2 reads YYEEEE. V lost 4 bases to trimming and J lost 0 bases, with 8 bases between them. This CDR3 has 13 residues. In DNA, the CDR3 is TGTGCCAGCAGCCTCGGGAACTCCTACGAGCAGTACTTC. Protein: CASSLGNSYEQYF. Full variable domain (remainder filled in from reference TRBV5-6 and TRBJ2-7): DAGVTQSPTHLIKTRGQQVTLRCSPKSGHDTVSWYQQALGQGPQFIFQYYEEEERQRGNFPDRFSGHQFPNYSSELNVNALLLGDSALYLCASSLGNSYEQYFGPGTRLTVT.

CDR3 DNA sequence: TGCAGCGGGCGGGACACAGGATCCTCTAGCACAGATACGCAGTATTTT. Protein product: CSGRDTGSSSTDTQYF. The chain couples TRBV29-1 to TRBJ2-3, with D perhaps matching TRBD1 or TRBD2 (6 bases each). Germline V gene lookup returns CDR1 SQVTM and CDR2 ANQGSEA. The CDR3 length is 16 residues. V dropped 7 bases and J dropped 0 bases, with 20 bases sitting between them.

This sequence joins TRBV6-8 and TRBJ2-6; D gene ambiguous. Germline values: CDR1 MNHGY, CDR2 SAAAGT. This CDR3 has 12 residues. CDR3 amino acids: CPVLSGANVLTF. The CDR3 DNA is TGTCCGGTCCTTTCTGGGGCCAACGTCCTGACTTTC.

V and J are TRBV28 and TRBJ1-5; TRBD1 is a possible D gene (5 bases). This CDR3 is 15 amino acids long. V lost 2 bases and J lost 0, with 8 bases in between. Germline V lookup: CDR1 MDHEN, CDR2 SYDVKM. This CDR3 is CASSLPGPSNQPQHF. The CDR3 coding sequence is TGTGCCAGCAGTTTACCGGGGCCTAGCAATCAGCCCCAGCATTTT.

The V and J genes are TRBV5-1 and TRBJ2-7; TRBD1 aligns across 7 bases. Germline values: CDR1 SGHRS, CDR2 YFSETQ. The CDR3 spans 15 residues. The V segment lost 2 bases and the J segment 2 bases; nucleotides outside the gene matches: 7. The CDR3, as DNA: TGCGCCAGCAGCTTTGGGGCAGGGGGTACCTACGAGCAGTACTTC. As protein: CASSFGAGGTYEQYF.

This clone was counted a few times. The genes are TRBV19 and TRBJ1-1; D gene ambiguous. V was trimmed by 7 bases and J by 5 bases, leaving 8 bases between them. The CDR3 sequence is 11 residues long. Looked up from germline, CDR1 is LNHDA and CDR2 is SQIVND (reference sequence). This CDR3 reads CASTLGTEAFF. The CDR3, as DNA: TGTGCCAGTACTCTGGGGACTGAAGCTTTCTTT.

This chain links TRBV28 with TRBJ1-5, with 10 bases fitting TRBD1. J gave up 0 bases and V 6 bases, and 8 bases lay outside the gene matches. CDR1 is MDHEN, CDR2 SYDVKM, per germline. CDR3 length equals 17 residues. CDR3 nucleotides: TGTGCCAGCAGCCCCTCCGGGACAGGGGATAGCAATCAGCCCCAGCATTTT. Protein sequence: CASSPSGTGDSNQPQHF.

The CDR3 protein is CASSLFVEGLAFF. The DNA for the CDR3 is TGCGCCAGCAGCTTGTTTGTGGAGGGTCTAGCTTTCTTT. V usage is TRBV5-1 and J usage is TRBJ1-1, with unresolved D. Trimming cost V 1 base and J 10 bases, with 14 bases left between them. CDR1 and CDR2 (germline): SGHRS, YFSETQ. The CDR3 is made up of 13 amino acids. Complete variable domain (other parts from reference TRBV5-1 and TRBJ1-1): KAGVTQTPRYLIKTRGQQVTLSCSPISGHRSVSWYQQTPGQGLQFLFEYFSETQRNKGNFPGRFSGRQFSNSRSEMNVSTLELGDSALYLCASSLFVEGLAFFGQGTRLTVV.

The V and J genes are TRBV4-1 and TRBJ2-1, with 9 bases identical to TRBD2. Losses at the gene ends were 3 bases for V and 7 bases for J; bases not matched to a gene: 4. The CDR3 has 14 amino acids. Looked up from germline, CDR1 is MGHRA and CDR2 is YSYEKL. The CDR3: CASSHLAGRNEQFF. In DNA form, the CDR3 reads TGCGCCAGCAGCCACCTAGCGGGGAGGAATGAGCAGTTCTTC.

This clone was seen a single time. The chain couples TRBV6-4 to TRBJ2-3, with TRBD2 matching 16 bases. J gave up 5 bases and V 0 bases, and 2 bases lay outside the gene matches. Germline assignment: CDR1 MRHNA and CDR2 SNTAGT. The CDR3 covers 17 residues. CDR3 loop: CASSDSGLAGGIDTQYF. The CDR3, as DNA: TGTGCCAGCAGTGACTCGGGACTAGCGGGAGGGATAGATACGCAGTATTTT.

This clone was seen more than once but under ten times. The chain employs TRBV7-3 and TRBJ1-2, with 12 bases lining up with TRBD1. V trimming: 1 base; J trimming: 6 bases; junction bases outside the gene matches: 3. This CDR3 is 15 amino acids long. Germline assignment: CDR1 SGHTA and CDR2 FQGTGA. As DNA, the CDR3 is TGTGCCAGCAGCTTAATAGGGACAGGGGGCAATGGCTACACCTTC. It yields the protein CASSLIGTGGNGYTF.

The V and J genes are TRBV2 and TRBJ2-3; 14 bases agree with TRBD2. The junction had 6 bases not matched to a gene; V was cut back by 6 bases and J by 4 bases. Germline-derived CDR1 and CDR2 are SNHLY and FYNNEI. The CDR3 covers 16 residues. CDR3 protein: CASRPGLAGGPDTQYF. CDR3 sequence (DNA): TGTGCCAGCAGGCCTGGACTAGCGGGAGGTCCAGATACGCAGTATTTT.

J is TRBJ1-2 and V is TRBV28; D unresolved. The CDR3 is made up of 15 amino acids. V lost 4 bases and J lost 5, with 17 bases in between. Germline assignment: CDR1 MDHEN and CDR2 SYDVKM. CDR3 in amino acids: CASSSSGVLRYGYTF. In DNA form, the CDR3 reads TGTGCCAGCAGTTCGAGTGGGGTCCTAAGGTATGGCTACACCTTC.

A single count supports this clone. The chain is built from TRBV7-3 and TRBJ2-7, with 11 bases lining up with TRBD1. Germline V gives CDR1 SGHTA, CDR2 FQGTGA. The CDR3 sequence is 14 residues long. V trimming: 6 bases; J trimming: 6 bases; junction bases outside the gene matches: 7. CDR3 in amino acids: CASSAGQGAGEQYF. The CDR3, as DNA: TGTGCCAGCAGTGCCGGACAGGGGGCAGGCGAGCAGTACTTC.

The chain has TRBV5-1 and TRBJ1-4; the D is unclear. Germline V gene data show CDR1 as SGHRS and CDR2 as YFSETQ. The ends were cut back, 5 bases at V and 6 bases at J, with 8 bases in the middle. This CDR3 region has 12 residues. DNA for the CDR3: TGCGCCAGCAGGACATATGATGAAAAACTGTTTTTT. This gives the protein CASRTYDEKLFF.

This clone was seen a handful of times. CDR3 sequence reads: CASSYSSSSYEQYF. The CDR3 DNA follows: TGTGCCAGCAGTTACTCGAGCAGCTCCTACGAGCAGTACTTC. The rearrangement uses TRBV6-5 and TRBJ2-7, with unresolved D. CDR1 MNHEY and CDR2 SVGAGI come from the germline V gene. This CDR3 is 14 amino acids long. V lost 0 bases to trimming and J lost 0 bases, with 6 bases between them.

The sample holds one count of this clone. The genes are TRBV9 and TRBJ2-5, with 10 bases lining up with TRBD2. V shed 4 bases and J 2 bases; nucleotides not matched to a gene: 8. The CDR3 has 16 residues. CDR1 SGDLS and CDR2 YYNGEE come from the germline V gene. The CDR3 bases are TGTGCCAGCAGCCCCGGGGGACTAGCGAGACAAGAGACCCAGTACTTC. Translating it yields CASSPGGLARQETQYF. Combining the CDR3 with reference TRBV9 and TRBJ2-5 gives the whole variable domain DSGVTQTPKHLITATGQRVTLRCSPRSGDLSVYWYQQSLDQGLQFLIQYYNGEERAKGNILERFSAQQFPDLHSELNLSSLELGDSALYFCASSPGGLARQETQYFGPGTRLLVL.

V usage is TRBV14 and J usage is TRBJ2-7; D remains ambiguous. The germline gives CDR1 SGHDN, CDR2 FVKESK. V lost 2 bases, J lost 0 bases, and 8 bases lay in between. The CDR3 runs to 14 residues. For the CDR3, the DNA is TGTGCCAGCAGCCAATGGGCGAGCTCCTACGAGCAGTACTTC. It encodes CASSQWASSYEQYF.

The chain uses TRBV19 and TRBJ1-2; 11 nucleotides line up with TRBD1. The CDR3 is made up of 19 amino acids. The V gene's germline CDR1 is LNHDA and CDR2 SQIVND (reference sequence). V lost 1 base to trimming and J lost 2 bases; unmatched junction nucleotides: 12. The CDR3 spells CASSIGTLKWTGGNYGYTF. For the CDR3, the DNA is TGTGCCAGTAGTATAGGGACCCTTAAATGGACAGGGGGCAACTATGGCTACACCTTC.

This clone was picked up a small number of times. This chain uses TRBV19 with TRBJ2-7; TRBD2 matches 9 bases. The CDR3 runs to 17 residues. V shed 5 bases, J shed 0 bases, and the junction held 11 bases outside the gene matches. Germline assignment: CDR1 LNHDA and CDR2 SQIVND (reference sequence). The CDR3 loop is CASSPTMTSGRSYEQYF. The CDR3 nucleotides read TGTGCCAGTAGTCCCACAATGACTAGCGGCCGCTCCTACGAGCAGTACTTC. The full variable domain, with the rest looked up from reference TRBV19 and TRBJ2-7, is DGGITQSPKYLFRKEGQNVTLSCEQNLNHDAMYWYRQDPGQGLRLIYYSQIVNDFQKGDIAEGYSVSREKKESFPLTVTSAQKNPTAFYLCASSPTMTSGRSYEQYFGPGTRLTVT.

J is TRBJ1-1 and V is TRBV7-3; D is undetermined. Germline V gene sequence: CDR1 SGHTA, CDR2 FQGTGA. The CDR3 sequence is 16 residues long. V was cut by 5 bases and J by 5 bases, with 21 bases left in between. The CDR3 loop is CASSRRPPSPGTEAFF. The DNA for the CDR3 is TGTGCCAGCAGCCGCCGCCCCCCGAGTCCGGGGACTGAAGCTTTCTTT.

The genes are TRBV29-1 and TRBJ2-2; 10 nucleotides match TRBD2. Germline CDR1 is SQVTM and CDR2 is ANQGSEA. This CDR3 spans 17 amino acids. V trimming: 4 bases; J trimming: 1 base; junction bases outside the gene matches: 9. The CDR3 region has the DNA TGCAGCGTTGTGGCTAGCGGGAGTCAAAGGAACACCGGGGAGCTGTTTTTT. This codes for CSVVASGSQRNTGELFF.

This clone was detected once. The V call is TRBV5-1, the J call TRBJ2-5; D is ambiguous. CDR3 length: 13 amino acids. Trimming took off 4 bases at V and 4 bases at J, with 11 bases between the two ends. Germline V gene lookup returns CDR1 SGHRS and CDR2 YFSETQ. Here the CDR3 DNA reads TGCGCCAGCAGCCGTGGAAGAGGAGAGACCCAGTACTTC. It translates to CASSRGRGETQYF.